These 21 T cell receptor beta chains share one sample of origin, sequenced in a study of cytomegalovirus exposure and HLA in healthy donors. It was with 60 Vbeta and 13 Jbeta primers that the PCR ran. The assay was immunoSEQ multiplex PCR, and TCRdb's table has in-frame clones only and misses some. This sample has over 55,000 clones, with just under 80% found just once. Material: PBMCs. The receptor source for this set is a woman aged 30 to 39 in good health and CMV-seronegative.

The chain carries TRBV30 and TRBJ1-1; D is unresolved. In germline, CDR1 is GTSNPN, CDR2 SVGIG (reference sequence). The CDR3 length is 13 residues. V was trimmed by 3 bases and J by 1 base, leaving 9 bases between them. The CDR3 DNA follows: TGTGCCTGGAGGTTCCAGGAGAACACTGAAGCTTTCTTT. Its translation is CAWRFQENTEAFF.

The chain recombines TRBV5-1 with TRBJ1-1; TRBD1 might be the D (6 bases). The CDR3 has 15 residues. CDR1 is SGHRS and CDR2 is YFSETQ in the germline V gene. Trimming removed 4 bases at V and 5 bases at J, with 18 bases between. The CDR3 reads CASSPTGSAQTEAFF. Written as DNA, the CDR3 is TGCGCCAGCAGCCCAACAGGGTCGGCCCAAACTGAAGCTTTCTTT.

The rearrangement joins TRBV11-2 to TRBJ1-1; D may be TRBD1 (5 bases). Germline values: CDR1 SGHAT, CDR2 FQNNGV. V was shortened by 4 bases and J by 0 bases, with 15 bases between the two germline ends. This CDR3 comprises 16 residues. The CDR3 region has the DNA TGTGCCAGCAGCTCCAGACAAGGGGAGGTGAACACTGAAGCTTTCTTT. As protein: CASSSRQGEVNTEAFF.

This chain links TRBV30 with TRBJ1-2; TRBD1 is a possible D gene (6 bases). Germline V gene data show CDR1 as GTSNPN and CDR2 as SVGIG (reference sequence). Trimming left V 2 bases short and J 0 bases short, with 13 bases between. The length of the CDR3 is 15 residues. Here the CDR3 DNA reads TGTGCCTGGAGTAGGAGGGGGGGCACTAACTATGGCTACACCTTC. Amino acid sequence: CAWSRRGGTNYGYTF. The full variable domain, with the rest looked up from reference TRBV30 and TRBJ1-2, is SQTIHQWPATLVQPVGSPLSLECTVEGTSNPNLYWYRQAAGRGLQLLFYSVGIGQISSEVPQNLSASRPQDRQFILSSKKLLLSDSGFYLCAWSRRGGTNYGYTFGSGTRLTVV.

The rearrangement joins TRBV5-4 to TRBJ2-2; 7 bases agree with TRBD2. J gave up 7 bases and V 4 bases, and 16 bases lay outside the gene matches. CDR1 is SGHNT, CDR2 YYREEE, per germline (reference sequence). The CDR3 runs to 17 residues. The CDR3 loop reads CASSLQLTSARVGELFF. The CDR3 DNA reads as TGTGCCAGCAGCCTACAGTTAACTAGCGCCCGGGTCGGGGAGCTGTTTTTT.

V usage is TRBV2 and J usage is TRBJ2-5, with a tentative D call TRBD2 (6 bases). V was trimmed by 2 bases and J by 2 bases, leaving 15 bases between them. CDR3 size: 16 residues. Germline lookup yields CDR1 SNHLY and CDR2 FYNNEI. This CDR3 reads CASSEIGGRKQETQYF. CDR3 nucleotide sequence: TGTGCCAGCAGTGAAATTGGAGGGAGAAAACAAGAGACCCAGTACTTC.

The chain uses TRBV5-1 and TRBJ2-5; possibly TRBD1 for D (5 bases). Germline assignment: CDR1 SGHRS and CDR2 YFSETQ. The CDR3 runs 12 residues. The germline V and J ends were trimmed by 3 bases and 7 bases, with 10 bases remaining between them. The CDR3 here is CASSSSRGTQYF. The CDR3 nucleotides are TGCGCCAGCAGCTCCTCTAGGGGGACCCAGTACTTC.

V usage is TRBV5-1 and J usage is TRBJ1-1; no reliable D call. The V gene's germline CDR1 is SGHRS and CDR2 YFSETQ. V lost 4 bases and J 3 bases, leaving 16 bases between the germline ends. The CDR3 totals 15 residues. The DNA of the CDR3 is TGCGCCAGCAGCCCCTGGTCGAGGAGGGACACTGAAGCTTTCTTT. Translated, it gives CASSPWSRRDTEAFF.

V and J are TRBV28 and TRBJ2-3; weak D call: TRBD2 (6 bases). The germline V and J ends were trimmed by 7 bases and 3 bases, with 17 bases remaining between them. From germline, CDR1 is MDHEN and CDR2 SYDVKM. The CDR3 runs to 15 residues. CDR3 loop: CASTPEGVGTDTQYF. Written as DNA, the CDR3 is TGTGCCAGCACCCCGGAGGGAGTAGGGACAGATACGCAGTATTTT. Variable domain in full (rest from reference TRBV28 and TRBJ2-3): DVKVTQSSRYLVKRTGEKVFLECVQDMDHENMFWYRQDPGLGLRLIYFSYDVKMKEKGDIPEGYSVSREKKERFSLILESASTNQTSMYLCASTPEGVGTDTQYFGPGTRLTVL.

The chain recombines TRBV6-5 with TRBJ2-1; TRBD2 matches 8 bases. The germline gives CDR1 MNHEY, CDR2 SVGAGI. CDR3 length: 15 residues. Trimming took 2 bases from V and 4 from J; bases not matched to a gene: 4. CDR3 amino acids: CASSYVAGGYNEQFF. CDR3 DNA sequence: TGTGCCAGCAGTTACGTGGCGGGAGGATACAATGAGCAGTTCTTC.

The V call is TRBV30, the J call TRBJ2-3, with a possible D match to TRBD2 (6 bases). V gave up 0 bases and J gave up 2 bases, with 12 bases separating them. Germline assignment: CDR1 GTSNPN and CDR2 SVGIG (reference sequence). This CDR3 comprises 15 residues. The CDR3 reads CAWSVTGLHTDTQYF. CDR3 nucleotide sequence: TGTGCCTGGAGTGTAACGGGACTCCACACAGATACGCAGTATTTT.

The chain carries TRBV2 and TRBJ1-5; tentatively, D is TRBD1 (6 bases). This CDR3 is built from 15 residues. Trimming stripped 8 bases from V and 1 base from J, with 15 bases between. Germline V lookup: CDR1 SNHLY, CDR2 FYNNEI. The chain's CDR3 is CASVDRTESNQPQHF. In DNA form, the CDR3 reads TGTGCCAGCGTCGACCGGACAGAAAGCAATCAGCCCCAGCATTTT.

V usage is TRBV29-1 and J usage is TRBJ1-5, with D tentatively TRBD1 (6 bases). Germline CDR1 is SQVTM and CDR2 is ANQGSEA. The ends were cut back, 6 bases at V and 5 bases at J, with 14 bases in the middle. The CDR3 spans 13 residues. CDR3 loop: CSVKGDGDQPQHF. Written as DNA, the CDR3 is TGCAGCGTCAAGGGGGATGGGGATCAGCCCCAGCATTTT.

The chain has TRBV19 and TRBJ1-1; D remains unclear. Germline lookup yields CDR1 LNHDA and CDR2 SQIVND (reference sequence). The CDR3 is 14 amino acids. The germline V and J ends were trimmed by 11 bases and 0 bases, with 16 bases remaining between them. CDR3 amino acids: CASDRGDMNTEAFF. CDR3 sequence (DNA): TGTGCCTCCGACCGGGGTGATATGAACACTGAAGCTTTCTTT.

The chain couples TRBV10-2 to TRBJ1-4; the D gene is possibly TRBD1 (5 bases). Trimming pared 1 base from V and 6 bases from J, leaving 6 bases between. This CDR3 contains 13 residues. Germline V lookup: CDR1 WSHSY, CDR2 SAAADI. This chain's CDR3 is CASSEFRDEKLFF. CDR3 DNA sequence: TGCGCCAGCAGTGAGTTCAGGGATGAAAAACTGTTTTTT.

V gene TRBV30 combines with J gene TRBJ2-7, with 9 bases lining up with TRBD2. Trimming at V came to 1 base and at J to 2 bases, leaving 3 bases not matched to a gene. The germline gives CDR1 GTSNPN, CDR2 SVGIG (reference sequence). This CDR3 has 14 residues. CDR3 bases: TGTGCCTGGAGTGAACTAGCGGGTACCTACGAGCAGTACTTC. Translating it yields CAWSELAGTYEQYF.

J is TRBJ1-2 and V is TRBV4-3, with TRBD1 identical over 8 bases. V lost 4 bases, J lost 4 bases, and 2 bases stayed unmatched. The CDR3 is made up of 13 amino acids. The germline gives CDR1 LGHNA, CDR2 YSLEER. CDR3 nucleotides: TGCGCCAGCAGCCGCCAGGGGGCCTATGGCTACACCTTC. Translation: CASSRQGAYGYTF.

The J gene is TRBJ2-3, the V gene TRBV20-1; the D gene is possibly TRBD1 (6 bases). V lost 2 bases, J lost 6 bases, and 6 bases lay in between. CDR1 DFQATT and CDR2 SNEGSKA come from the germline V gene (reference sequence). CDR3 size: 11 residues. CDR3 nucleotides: TGCAGTGCTAGACAGGGGGATACGCAGTATTTT. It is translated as CSARQGDTQYF.

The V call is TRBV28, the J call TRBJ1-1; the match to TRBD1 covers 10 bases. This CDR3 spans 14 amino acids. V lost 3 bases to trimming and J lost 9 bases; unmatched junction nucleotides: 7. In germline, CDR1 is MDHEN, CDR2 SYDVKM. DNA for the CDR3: TGTGCCAGCAGTTTGGAGGGACAGGGGTATAAAGCTTTCTTT. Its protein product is CASSLEGQGYKAFF.

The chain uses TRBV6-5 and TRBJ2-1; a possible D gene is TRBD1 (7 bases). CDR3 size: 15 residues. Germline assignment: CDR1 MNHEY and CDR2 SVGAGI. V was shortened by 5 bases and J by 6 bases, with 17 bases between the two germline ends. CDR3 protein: CASSLPTGRGNEQFF. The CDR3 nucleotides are TGTGCCAGCAGTCTACCGACAGGGCGGGGCAATGAGCAGTTCTTC.

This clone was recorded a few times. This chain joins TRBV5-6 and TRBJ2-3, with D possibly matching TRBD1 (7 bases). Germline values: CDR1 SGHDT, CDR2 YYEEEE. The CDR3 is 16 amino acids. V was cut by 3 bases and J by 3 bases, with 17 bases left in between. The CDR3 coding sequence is TGTGCCAGCAGCTCCCCCTGGAGGGGGCTTACAGATACGCAGTATTTT. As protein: CASSSPWRGLTDTQYF.